The TCR beta chain described here comes from a study of T cell responses to AZD1222 COVID-19 vaccine. The table came from immunoSEQ multiplex PCR; TCRdb's copy has only in-frame clones and leaves some out. The sample lists about 99,000 clones, approximately 91% seen once, with 18% in the top ten. Looked up from germline, CDR1 is MNHEY and CDR2 is SVGAGI. This CDR3 is 15 amino acids long. Between the trimmed V and J ends, which lost 2 bases and 8 bases, there was a span of 18 bases. This clone showed up just once. This chain links TRBV6-5 with TRBJ1-2, with D unclear. This specimen consisted of peripheral blood, obtained on day 0 of AZD1222 vaccination. This sequence was found in an adult in good health. The CDR3 loop is CASSYEPGPRSGYTF. The CDR3 nucleotides read TGTGCCAGCAGTTACGAACCCGGGCCAAGATCGGGCTACACCTTC.